The sequence of this T cell receptor beta chain was determined in a study of beta chain features in type 1 diabetes. Study-wide points: A closer apparent resemblance between naive, central memory and Treg TCRB repertoires was seen in patients than in healthy donors. Sequencing from cDNA could over-represent high-TCR-expressing cells. Across all four CD4+ subsets, people with type 1 diabetes showed modestly shorter TCRB CDR3s.

Expressed TCRB transcripts were sequenced because the isolated RNA had all been reverse transcribed beforehand. TCRdb's table, derived via immunoSEQ multiplex PCR, lists solely in-frame clones and lacks some. In the table there are about 340,000 clones, 13% of which are singletons. In this sample, this clone turned up a few times. Its matching antigen is unknown. Based on CD45RO/CCR7/CD25/CD127/CD95/CD27, CD4+ regulatory, stem cell-like memory, naive and central memory cells were sorted. Germline trimming cut 8 bases from V and 4 bases from J; bases unmatched to any gene: 8. Germline CDR1 SEHNR, CDR2 FQNEAQ (reference sequence). There are 14 residues in the CDR3.

The chain combines TRBV7-9 with TRBJ2-5; 9 bases fit TRBD2. Sequencing was performed on naive CD4+ T cells from blood. The receptor was derived from a woman aged 18-29 years with type 1 diabetes. As DNA, the CDR3 is TGTGCCAGCTGCCCCTTAGCGGGAGCAGAGACCCAGTACTTC. Encoded protein: CASCPLAGAETQYF.